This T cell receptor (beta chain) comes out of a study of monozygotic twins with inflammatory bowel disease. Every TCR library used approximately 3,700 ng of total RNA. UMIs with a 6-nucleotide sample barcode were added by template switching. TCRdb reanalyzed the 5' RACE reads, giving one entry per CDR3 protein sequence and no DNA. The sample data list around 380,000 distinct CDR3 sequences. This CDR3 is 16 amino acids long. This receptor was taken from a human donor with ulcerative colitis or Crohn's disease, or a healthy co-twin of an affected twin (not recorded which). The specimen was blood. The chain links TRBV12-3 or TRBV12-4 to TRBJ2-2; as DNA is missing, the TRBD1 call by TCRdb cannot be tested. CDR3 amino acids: CASSLRGGFGPGELFF.